This note documents a single T cell receptor (beta chain) sequence. Per the study methods: Nucleated cell number was recorded as an estimate derived from reference gene primer amplification. The protocol was immunoSEQ multiplex PCR, while the TCRdb copy is restricted to in-frame clones and leaves out a portion. V, J and clone size are those of that table, while D and trimming were read from the DNA. The sample has 50,000 to 65,000 clones, 80% to 90% seen once. This specimen comes from a study of blood T cell repertoires in COVID-19. Sequenced sample: peripheral blood. The TCR originated in a middle-aged man with acute or convalescent COVID-19.

CDR3 residues: CASSPRGNEKLFF. CDR3 coding DNA: TGCGCCAGCAGCCCCAGGGGGAATGAAAAACTGTTTTTT. The chain employs TRBV4-1 and TRBJ1-4, with 7 nucleotides matching TRBD1. The CDR3 is 13 residues long. CDR1 is MGHRA and CDR2 is YSYEKL in the germline V gene. V was clipped by 4 bases and J by 5 bases; unmatched bases: 1.